This entry is about one TCR beta chain. Its antigen remains unidentified. This record comes from a study of T cell responses to AZD1222 COVID-19 vaccine. Overall study results and limits: At study baseline, merely several AZD1222 recipients were seropositive. The donor group comprised mostly white British people and more females; the analysis possibly underestimated clonal diversity. Dominant CD4 TCR responses targeted spike regions 160-218 and 743-854. The study found Spike-specific TCR breadth and depth rose after two AZD1222 doses.

Using immunoSEQ multiplex PCR, the repertoire was profiled, and TCRdb retains in-frame clones only, with some absent. This sample has tens of thousands of clones, with approximately 80% found just once. Per the germline V gene, CDR1 is SNHLY and CDR2 is FYNNEI. V shed 6 bases, J shed 0 bases, and the junction held 6 bases outside the gene matches. This CDR3 has 17 residues. This specimen was peripheral blood, taken 28 days after the second AZD1222 dose. The V call is TRBV2, the J call TRBJ2-1; TRBD1 agrees at 12 bases. The receptor was isolated from an adult who received the AZD1222 COVID-19 vaccine. The CDR3 is CASRGDRGLSSYNEQFF. In DNA, the CDR3 is TGTGCCAGCAGGGGGGACAGGGGGCTCAGCTCCTACAATGAGCAGTTCTTC.